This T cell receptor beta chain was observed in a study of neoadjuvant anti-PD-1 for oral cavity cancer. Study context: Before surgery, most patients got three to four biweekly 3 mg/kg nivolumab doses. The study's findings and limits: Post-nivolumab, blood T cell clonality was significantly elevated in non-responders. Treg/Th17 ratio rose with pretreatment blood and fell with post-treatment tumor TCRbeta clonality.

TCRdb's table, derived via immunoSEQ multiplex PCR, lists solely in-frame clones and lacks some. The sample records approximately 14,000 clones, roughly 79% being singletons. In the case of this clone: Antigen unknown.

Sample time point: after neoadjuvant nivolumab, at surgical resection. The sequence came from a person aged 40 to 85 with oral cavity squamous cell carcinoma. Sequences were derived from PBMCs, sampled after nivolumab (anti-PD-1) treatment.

The CDR3 here is CASSSPHRETFDTQYF. The DNA for the CDR3 is TGTGCCAGCAGTAGTCCCCACAGGGAAACGTTTGATACGCAGTATTTT. The chain uses TRBV28 and TRBJ2-3; a possible D gene is TRBD1 (6 bases). With 5 bases removed from V and 6 bases from J, the gap between germline ends came to 21 bases. Looked up from germline, CDR1 is MDHEN and CDR2 is SYDVKM. CDR3 length equals 16 residues.